This TCR beta chain was retrieved from a study of cytomegalovirus exposure and HLA in healthy donors. From germline, CDR1 is SEHNR and CDR2 FQNEAQ (reference sequence). The CDR3 totals 14 residues. Trimming shortened V by 4 bases and J by 2 bases, and 11 bases separated the two germline ends. Primers: 60 Vbeta forward and 13 Jbeta reverse. TCRdb's table, derived via immunoSEQ multiplex PCR, lists solely in-frame clones and lacks some. In the table there are nearly 300,000 clones, roughly 90% of which are singletons. The sequencing input was PBMCs. This chain connects TRBV7-9 to TRBJ1-1, with D possibly matching TRBD1 (5 bases). This receptor was taken from a man in his forties or fifties in good health and CMV-seropositive. The CDR3 DNA reads as TGTGCCAGCAGCTCATCGACAGAAAACACTGAAGCTTTCTTT. This translates into CASSSSTENTEAFF.